Below are 3 T cell receptor beta chains sequenced from a single sample in a study of T cell repertoires and Cas9 in healthy adults (dated by TCRdb to the late 2010s). Libraries were made using the immunoSEQ multiplex PCR assay. The immuneACCESS repertoire file appears here via TCRdb, limited to in-frame rearrangements. These files lack a portion of the clones; in checked studies, under half of the deficit traces to unresolved V genes, and the cause of the others is not known. This sample is represented by about 22,000 clones; roughly nine tenths of them were singletons. Approximately 1.5% of the sample is taken by the ten largest. The sample consisted of CD4+ effector T cells (CD127+, CD25-, CD137-, CD154-) from PBMCs; culture status not recorded. The receptors stem from a human donor in good health.

V is TRBV6-5 and J is TRBJ1-1; tentative D call: TRBD1 (5 bases). The germline CDR1 and CDR2 sequences are MNHEY and SVGAGI. The ends were cut back, 4 bases at V and 2 bases at J, with 11 bases in the middle. CDR3 length: 14 amino acids. This CDR3 is CASSWDRRNTEAFF. The CDR3 nucleotides are TGTGCCAGCAGTTGGGACCGCCGAAACACTGAAGCTTTCTTT.

The chain employs TRBV28 and TRBJ2-1; D is perhaps TRBD1 (7 bases). V gave up 4 bases and J gave up 0 bases, with 13 bases separating them. This CDR3 comprises 16 residues. Germline V gene lookup returns CDR1 MDHEN and CDR2 SYDVKM. The CDR3 DNA reads as TGTGCCAGCAGTTACCTCAGGGGGGCCTCCTACAATGAGCAGTTCTTC. This gives the protein CASSYLRGASYNEQFF.

The chain joins TRBV27 to TRBJ1-3, with 10 bases identical to TRBD1. The CDR3 covers 15 residues. V was clipped by 5 bases and J by 4 bases; unmatched bases: 5. The germline CDR1 and CDR2 sequences are MNHEY and SMNVEV (reference sequence). The CDR3 DNA reads as TGTGCCAGCAGTACGGGACAGGGGAGAGGAAACACCATATATTTT. As protein: CASSTGQGRGNTIYF.